Listed below are T cell receptor beta chains from one sample, sequenced in a study of T cell repertoires in cytomegalovirus infection. Their recognized antigens are unknown. TCRdb independently ran MiXCR on the reads; one entry per CDR3 protein. The table lists 650,000 to 850,000 distinct CDR3 sequences, about 28% of them singletons, with less than 15% in the top ten. Sequencing was performed on cultured CD8+ T cells from PBMCs, taken from culture after CMV antigen stimulation. These receptors came from a human donor in good health (CMV status not recorded). Some clones in this sample may be carry-over from other donors' samples. Both conserved end residues are trimmed from each CDR3. A D gene is named only where the DNA matches it firmly. Size is stated for part of the rows, as once, few or many counts, or as a class when the clone is expanded.

clone_size v_call d_call cdr3_aa
- TRBV5-1 - ASSLKGQPLSYTGELF
- TRBV7-9 TRBD1 PSSHRDRAYEQY
many TRBV7-6 - ASSSRQTLAYEQY
- TRBV12-3/TRBV12-4 - ASSLARGGPEAF
- TRBV3-1 - ASSQDSGYSPLH
- TRBV15 - ATSRGRGVSPLH
few TRBV10-3 TRBD1 AIQRGDRAYNEQF
- TRBV7-6 - ASSLLGGVDNTEAF
- TRBV19 - ASSRIDWTNTGELF
- TRBV20-1 TRBD2 SAREGTSGIETQY
many TRBV7-2 - ASSLSRAAINSPLH
once TRBV7-9 - ASSLEVVGLDTEAF
few TRBV5-1 TRBD1 ASSLERQGGTEAF
many TRBV7-6 TRBD2 ASSNRGVQSETQY
- TRBV3-1 - ASSPRRYNEQF
- TRBV6-1 TRBD2 ANSGGESYNEQF
- TRBV6-1 - ASSEGQY
once TRBV6-1 - ASSEPGLGNEQF
few TRBV7-9 - ASSPTGPAAEAF
- TRBV27 TRBD2 ASSFSPGLAARSSYNEQF
- TRBV7-6 - ASSSGFGLDEQF
once TRBV11-2 TRBD2 ASSLLWRGGPGTQY
few TRBV27 TRBD1 ASKQGALEQF
once TRBV15 TRBD1 ATSRGQGGSGNTIY
many TRBV28 TRBD1 ASSFRDRGGKLF
few TRBV12-3/TRBV12-4 - ASSSISRGFSYNEQF
- TRBV9 TRBD1 ASSGTWTGGTDTQY
- TRBV7-4 - ASSLGEGHHGYT
- TRBV10-3 - AISESGRGRETQY
once TRBV7-3 - ASSPLTGPGNQPQH
few TRBV4-1 - ASRGVVGNTGELF
- TRBV28 - ASSFGFDGEQF
few TRBV5-6 - ASSGADSAYNEQF
once TRBV2 - ASSEAPTGYQPQH
few TRBV15 - ATSRDRWQF
few TRBV27 - ASSVLGTDTQY
- TRBV6-8 - ASSYQSNQPQH
- TRBV6-1 - ASSSGLNPAF
- TRBV7-9 - ASSHRDWAYEQY
many TRBV7-8 - ASSLRNEQF
- TRBV24-1 - ATSVNGGTDTQY
- TRBV19 - ASSRQVSSYNEQF